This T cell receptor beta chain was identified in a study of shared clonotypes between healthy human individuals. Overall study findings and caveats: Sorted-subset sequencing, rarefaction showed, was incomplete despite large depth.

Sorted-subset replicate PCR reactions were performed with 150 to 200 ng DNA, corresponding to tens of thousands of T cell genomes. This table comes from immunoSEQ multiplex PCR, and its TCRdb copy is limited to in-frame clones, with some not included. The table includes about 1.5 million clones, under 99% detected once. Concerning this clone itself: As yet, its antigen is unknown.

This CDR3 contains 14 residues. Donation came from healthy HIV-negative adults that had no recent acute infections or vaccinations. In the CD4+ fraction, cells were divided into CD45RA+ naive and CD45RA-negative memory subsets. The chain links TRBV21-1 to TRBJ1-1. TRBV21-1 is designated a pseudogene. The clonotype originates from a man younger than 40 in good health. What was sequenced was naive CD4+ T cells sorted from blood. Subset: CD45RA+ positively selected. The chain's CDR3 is CASPPGLKDTEAFF. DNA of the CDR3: TGTGCCAGCCCACCGGGCCTCAAGGACACTGAAGCTTTCTTT.